The 20 T cell receptor beta chains below all came from one sample that was sequenced in a study of T-cell memory formation after mild COVID-19. TCRdb reprocessed the 5' RACE reads with MiXCR, giving one entry per CDR3 protein. The sample contains hundreds of thousands of distinct CDR3 sequences, around a fifth of which appear only once. Sequenced input: PBMCs or a T cell subset sorted from them (not recorded which). The receptors were gathered from a man between 18 and 35 years old who had mild COVID-19 (a few samples of this study predate the infection). Cell type and time point are not known.

In its sample, this clonotype was seen a few times. The gene calls are TRBV12-3 or TRBV12-4 and TRBJ2-1, with D possibly being TRBD2 (6 bases). The length of the CDR3 is 15 residues. V was cut by 5 bases and J by 4 bases, with 15 bases left in between. In DNA, the CDR3 is TGTGCCAGCAGTGCCGCCGGGACTGTATACAATGAGCAGTTCTTC. It is translated as CASSAAGTVYNEQFF.

The chain carries TRBV5-1 and TRBJ2-2, with 7 bases aligning to TRBD1. Per germline, CDR1 SGHRS and CDR2 YFSETQ. V shed 3 bases, J shed 1 base, and the junction held 3 bases outside the gene matches. The CDR3 has 15 amino acids. CDR3 DNA: TGCGCCAGCAGCTCCGGGACAGAGAACACCGGGGAGCTGTTTTTT. Translating it yields CASSSGTENTGELFF.

This clonotype appeared many times. The rearrangement joins TRBV5-6 to TRBJ2-6; no clear D gene. Germline CDR1 is SGHDT and CDR2 is YYEEEE. Trimming left V 0 bases short and J 1 base short, with 5 bases between. This CDR3 comprises 15 residues. The CDR3, as DNA: TGTGCCAGCAGCTTGGGCGTATCTGGGGCCAACGTCCTGACTTTC. As protein: CASSLGVSGANVLTF.

This clonotype was observed a few times. The chain is built from TRBV18 and TRBJ1-1; 8 bases are a match to TRBD1. CDR1 KGHSH and CDR2 LQKENI come from the germline V gene. V lost 3 bases and J lost 1; bases outside the gene matches: 4. The CDR3 runs 15 residues. CDR3 loop: CASSPDRGENTEAFF. The CDR3 DNA follows: TGTGCCAGCTCACCCGACAGGGGCGAGAACACTGAAGCTTTCTTT.

This clonotype showed up just a few times. The chain couples TRBV18 to TRBJ1-1; D is unclear. Trimming shortened V by 1 base and J by 4 bases, and 10 bases separated the two germline ends. This CDR3 has 14 residues. Germline V lookup: CDR1 KGHSH, CDR2 LQKENI. In DNA, the CDR3 is TGTGCCAGCTCACCACGGCTCCCAGGCACTGAAGCTTTCTTT. Translated, it gives CASSPRLPGTEAFF.

The J gene is TRBJ2-7, the V gene TRBV20-1; D gene ambiguous. Germline V gene data show CDR1 as DFQATT and CDR2 as SNEGSKA (reference sequence). V gave up 5 bases and J gave up 2 bases, with 10 bases separating them. This CDR3 has 12 amino acids. CDR3 DNA sequence: TGCAGTGCTCGGACGGGCCCCTACGAGCAGTACGTC. Its translation is CSARTGPYEQYV.

This clonotype has just a few counts. The chain uses TRBV6-4 and TRBJ2-7; D not certain. CDR1 and CDR2 from the germline V gene are MRHNA and SNTAGT. This CDR3 has 11 amino acids. The ends were cut back, 5 bases at V and 12 bases at J, with 14 bases in the middle. This CDR3 is CASSNTGPLYF. CDR3 in DNA: TGTGCCAGCAGTAACACGGGCCCTCTGTACTTC.

There are a few counts of this clonotype. This chain joins TRBV7-2 and TRBJ2-3, with TRBD1 matching 9 bases. CDR3 length: 16 amino acids. Germline values: CDR1 SGHTA, CDR2 FQGNSA. J was trimmed by 2 bases and V by 7 bases; bases with no gene match: 10. This CDR3 reads CASNVPGQGPTDTQYF. CDR3 in DNA: TGTGCCAGCAACGTCCCGGGACAGGGCCCCACAGATACGCAGTATTTT.

The J gene is TRBJ2-4, the V gene TRBV3-1, with 7 bases fitting TRBD2. CDR1 and CDR2 from the germline V gene are LGHDT and YNNKEL (reference sequence). V gave up 1 base and J gave up 0 bases; unmatched junction bases: 3. This CDR3 is built from 16 residues. CDR3 coding DNA: TGTGCCAGCAGCCAAGGAAGCGGGGAAGCCAAAAACATTCAGTACTTC. It specifies CASSQGSGEAKNIQYF.

This clonotype was counted between two and nine times. The CDR3 DNA follows: TGTGCCAGCAGTTTAGCGCCCATAGACTTTTATGGCTACACCTTC. It translates to CASSLAPIDFYGYTF. The rearrangement joins TRBV12-3 or TRBV12-4 to TRBJ1-2, with D hard to call. Trimming pared 0 bases from V and 5 bases from J, leaving 13 bases between. This CDR3 contains 15 residues.

This clonotype was found a few times. The rearrangement links TRBV6-5 to TRBJ2-6, with a weak D call TRBD2 (7 bases). Germline V gives CDR1 MNHEY, CDR2 SVGAGI. This CDR3 is built from 18 residues. V gave up 7 bases and J gave up 0 bases, with 19 bases separating them. CDR3 loop: CASKTRGGPSSGANVLTF. The DNA for the CDR3 is TGTGCCAGCAAAACAAGGGGGGGACCCTCCTCTGGGGCCAACGTCCTGACTTTC.

This clonotype was detected ten times or more. The CDR3 nucleotides are TGCGCCAGCAGCTTTTCACAGGGGGCAAGTGGCTACACCTTC. Translated, it gives CASSFSQGASGYTF. The chain employs TRBV5-1 and TRBJ1-2; 9 positions match TRBD1. There are 14 residues in the CDR3. Germline CDR1 and CDR2: SGHRS and YFSETQ. V lost 2 bases and J lost 7; bases outside the gene matches: 6.

The chain is built from TRBV21-1 and TRBJ2-3; no DNA check was done on the table's D call, TRBD1. TRBV21-1 is a pseudogene segment. CDR3 length: 15 amino acids. In nucleotides, the CDR3 is TGTGCCAGCAGCCAGGGGAACAGGGGCCCAGATACGCAGTATTTT. Its protein product is CASSQGNRGPDTQYF.

This rearrangement joins TRBV20-1 to TRBJ2-5; D could derive from TRBD1 or TRBD2 (5 bases each). CDR1 DFQATT and CDR2 SNEGSKA come from the germline V gene (reference sequence). The V end was cut by 0 bases, the J end by 5 bases, with 19 bases between. The CDR3 is 16 amino acids. CDR3 sequence: CSARDTPPGTTETQYF. The CDR3 bases are TGCAGTGCTAGAGATACGCCCCCGGGGACGACGGAGACCCAGTACTTC.

This clonotype came up a few times. The gene calls are TRBV21-1 and TRBJ2-7; the D segment call TRBD1 is taken from the table without a DNA check. TRBV21-1 is reported as a pseudogene. The CDR3 extends over 14 amino acids. The CDR3, as DNA: TGTGCCAGCAGCCAAATTCCACAGGGCTACGAGCAGTACGTC. Residues: CASSQIPQGYEQYV.

This chain joins TRBV2 and TRBJ2-3; D gene unclear. V was shortened by 0 bases and J by 4 bases, with 2 bases between the two germline ends. CDR1 and CDR2 (germline): SNHLY, FYNNEI. There are 12 residues in the CDR3. CDR3 residues: CASSEAPDTQYF. For the CDR3, the DNA is TGTGCCAGCAGTGAAGCCCCAGATACGCAGTATTTT.

V is TRBV11-2 and J is TRBJ2-1; D unclear. The CDR3 is 14 residues long. Germline V lookup: CDR1 SGHAT, CDR2 FQNNGV. V lost 3 bases to trimming and J lost 10 bases, with 16 bases between them. The CDR3 here is CASSLGSSLGEQFF. The CDR3 region has the DNA TGTGCCAGCAGCTTGGGCTCGTCGTTGGGGGAGCAGTTCTTC.

This sequence joins TRBV9 and TRBJ1-5, with D possibly TRBD1 on 5 matching bases. Germline V gives CDR1 SGDLS, CDR2 YYNGEE. The CDR3 loop spans 15 amino acids. Trimming removed 0 bases from V and 2 bases from J, with 9 bases in between. CDR3 sequence: CASSVAGLGNQPQHF. CDR3 nucleotides: TGTGCCAGCAGCGTAGCAGGGTTGGGCAATCAGCCCCAGCATTTT.

Only a few counts were recorded for this clonotype. The chain has TRBV9 and TRBJ1-6; no reliable D call. The V and J ends lost 4 bases and 2 bases respectively, with 10 bases between them. Germline values: CDR1 SGDLS, CDR2 YYNGEE. The CDR3 consists of 15 residues. In DNA form, the CDR3 reads TGTGCCAGCAGCACCGGAAGAGCCTATAATTCACCCCTCCACTTT. This translates into CASSTGRAYNSPLHF.

This clonotype was seen more than once but under ten times. This chain links TRBV7-6 with TRBJ1-1; D is uncertain. CDR1 and CDR2 (germline): SGHVS, FNYEAQ. The CDR3 length is 16 residues. V dropped 2 bases and J dropped 1 base, with 14 bases sitting between them. For the CDR3, the DNA is TGTGCCAGCAGCTTATGGAGCCCGTGGGAGAACACTGAAGCTTTCTTT. This translates into CASSLWSPWENTEAFF.